This is a list of T cell receptor beta chains from one sample in a study of blood T cell repertoires in COVID-19. Profiling relied on immunoSEQ multiplex PCR, and the TCRdb table lists in-frame clones only, not all of them. This sample has around 280,000 clones; about nine tenths occur once, and the top ten carry about 1.7%. The specimen was PBMCs or T cells enriched from blood (not recorded which). All receptors come from a woman between 40 and 55 years old who had recovered from COVID-19. Both conserved end residues are part of each CDR3. Each record gives: J gene, V gene, D gene, clone size, CDR3 protein, CDR3 DNA. A D gene is named only where the DNA matches it firmly. Only part of the rows carry a size: once, few, many, or a class if the clone is expanded.

>TRBJ2-1|TRBV5-1|TRBD2|NA
CASSLDTAGGSEQFF
TGCGCCAGCAGCTTGGATACAGCGGGAGGAAGTGAGCAGTTCTTC
>TRBJ2-7|TRBV11-2|TRBD2|NA
CASSPPDLAGTYEQYF
TGTGCCAGCAGCCCTCCGGACCTAGCGGGTACCTACGAGCAGTACTTC
>TRBJ2-1|TRBV30|NA|NA
CAWARRGIYNEQFF
TGTGCCTGGGCCCGAAGGGGGATATACAATGAGCAGTTCTTC
>TRBJ2-3|TRBV11-2|NA|NA
CASSFSWGDTDTQYF
TGTGCCAGCAGCTTTTCTTGGGGCGACACAGATACGCAGTATTTT
>TRBJ2-1|TRBV2|TRBD2|once
CASSDAPGGRGTFYNEQFF
TGTGCCAGCAGTGACGCGCCGGGCGGGCGGGGGACGTTCTACAATGAGCAGTTCTTC
>TRBJ1-1|TRBV2|NA|NA
CASSDPSGVNTEAFF
TGTGCCAGCAGTGATCCTTCGGGGGTGAACACTGAAGCTTTCTTT
>TRBJ2-7|TRBV6-5|NA|NA
CASSYGQTYEQYF
TGTGCCAGCAGTTACGGGCAGACCTACGAGCAGTACTTC
>TRBJ1-1|TRBV5-1|NA|once
CASSPRQDRAEAFF
TGCGCCAGCAGCCCAAGACAGGATCGGGCTGAAGCTTTCTTT
>TRBJ2-1|TRBV18|NA|NA
CASSPFGSGLYNEQFF
TGTGCCAGCTCACCCTTCGGTAGCGGTCTCTACAATGAGCAGTTCTTC
>TRBJ1-1|TRBV5-1|TRBD1|NA
CASSLDRGPTEAFF
TGCGCCAGCAGCTTAGACAGGGGGCCAACTGAAGCTTTCTTT
>TRBJ1-3|TRBV2|NA|NA
CASSERNTIYF
TGTGCCAGCAGTGAGCGGAACACCATATATTTT
>TRBJ1-1|TRBV7-8|NA|NA
CASSLGQQGPMNTEAFF
TGTGCCAGCAGCTTAGGGCAACAGGGCCCCATGAACACTGAAGCTTTCTTT
>TRBJ2-7|TRBV3-1/TRBV3-2|TRBD2|NA
CASSRGLAGTYEQYF
TGTGCCAGCAGCCGTGGACTAGCGGGGACCTACGAGCAGTACTTC
>TRBJ1-4|TRBV19|TRBD1|NA
CASTLTGTNEKLFF
TGTGCCAGTACCCTGACAGGGACTAATGAAAAACTGTTTTTT
>TRBJ2-3|TRBV5-1|NA|NA
CASSLDRQATDTQYF
TGCGCCAGCAGCTTGGACAGACAGGCCACAGATACGCAGTATTTT
>TRBJ1-1|TRBV18|NA|NA
CASSPSFDRNTEAFF
TGTGCCAGCTCACCAAGTTTCGACAGGAACACTGAAGCTTTCTTT
>TRBJ2-5|TRBV24-1|TRBD2|NA
CATSDAGTSGETQYF
TGTGCCACCAGTGATGCCGGGACTAGCGGCGAGACCCAGTACTTC
>TRBJ1-4|TRBV5-1|NA|NA
CASSLGQGDEKLFF
TGCGCCAGCAGCTTGGGCCAAGGGGATGAAAAACTGTTTTTT
>TRBJ2-5|TRBV25-1|TRBD2|NA
CASSEKRGIQETQYF
TGTGCCAGCAGTGAAAAGCGGGGGATCCAAGAGACCCAGTACTTC
>TRBJ1-4|TRBV11-2|TRBD1|NA
CASTPGQGRSLFF
TGTGCCAGCACCCCCGGACAGGGGAGATCACTGTTTTTT
>TRBJ1-2|TRBV5-1|NA|NA
CASSLVVGANYGYTF
TGCGCCAGCAGCTTGGTGGTGGGGGCGAACTATGGCTACACCTTC
>TRBJ1-2|TRBV2|NA|NA
CASVPQSVKSYGYTF
TGTGCCAGTGTACCCCAATCCGTTAAGAGTTATGGCTACACCTTC
>TRBJ2-2|TRBV29-1|TRBD1|NA
CSAGTGMNTGELFF
TGCAGCGCGGGGACAGGGATGAACACCGGGGAGCTGTTTTTT
>TRBJ2-7|TRBV2|TRBD2|NA
CASSEALAGVNVYF
TGTGCCAGCAGTGAAGCTCTAGCGGGAGTTAATGTGTACTTC
>TRBJ1-4|TRBV4-3|NA|NA
CASSQDRIELSNEKLFF
TGCGCCAGCAGCCAAGACCGAATCGAGCTTTCGAATGAAAAACTGTTTTTT
>TRBJ2-5|TRBV9|TRBD1|NA
CASSTSQGQFQETQYF
TGTGCCAGCAGCACAAGTCAGGGACAGTTCCAAGAGACCCAGTACTTC
>TRBJ1-1|TRBV3-1/TRBV3-2|NA|NA
CASSRSGRRAGTEAFF
TGTGCCAGCAGCCGAAGCGGTCGAAGGGCTGGGACTGAAGCTTTCTTT
>TRBJ1-1|TRBV30|TRBD1|NA
CAWRGQGIGTEAFF
TGTGCCTGGCGGGGACAGGGAATAGGGACTGAAGCTTTCTTT
>TRBJ1-6|TRBV19|TRBD1|NA
CASSMKGTVNSPLHF
TGTGCCAGTAGTATGAAGGGGACAGTCAATTCACCCCTCCACTTT
>TRBJ2-1|TRBV5-5|NA|few
CASSLVTASYEQFF
TGTGCCAGCAGCTTAGTTACAGCTTCCTATGAGCAGTTCTTC
>TRBJ2-3|TRBV5-1|TRBD2|NA
CASSSSGRATDTQYF
TGCGCCAGCAGCAGTAGCGGGAGGGCCACAGATACGCAGTATTTT
>TRBJ1-2|TRBV18|TRBD1|NA
CASSPGQGEYYGYTF
TGTGCCAGCTCACCAGGACAGGGCGAGTACTATGGCTACACCTTC
>TRBJ1-2|TRBV29-1|NA|once
CSVQQGYGYTF
TGCAGCGTGCAACAGGGATATGGCTACACCTTC
>TRBJ1-5|TRBV3-1/TRBV3-2|NA|many
CASSQGAGGNQPQHF
TGTGCCAGCAGCCAAGGGGCAGGTGGCAATCAGCCCCAGCATTTT